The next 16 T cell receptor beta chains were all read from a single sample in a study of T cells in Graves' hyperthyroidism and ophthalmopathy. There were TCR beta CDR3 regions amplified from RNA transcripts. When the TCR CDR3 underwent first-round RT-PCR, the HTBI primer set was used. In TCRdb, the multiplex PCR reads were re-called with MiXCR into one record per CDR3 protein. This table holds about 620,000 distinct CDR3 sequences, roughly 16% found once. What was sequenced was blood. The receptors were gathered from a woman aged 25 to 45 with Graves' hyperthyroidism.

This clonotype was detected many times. The chain's CDR3 is CSAGLPGQGHEQYF. CDR3 nucleotides: TGCAGTGCTGGTCTCCCGGGACAGGGACACGAGCAGTACTTC. The chain recombines TRBV20-1 with TRBJ2-7; 9 bases fit TRBD1. V trimming: 5 bases; J trimming: 5 bases; junction bases outside the gene matches: 10. The V gene's germline CDR1 is DFQATT and CDR2 SNEGSKA (reference sequence). This CDR3 is built from 14 residues.

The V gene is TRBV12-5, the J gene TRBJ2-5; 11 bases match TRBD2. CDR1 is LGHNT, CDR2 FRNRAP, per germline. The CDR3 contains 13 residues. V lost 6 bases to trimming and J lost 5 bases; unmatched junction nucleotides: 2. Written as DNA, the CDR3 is TGTGCTAGTGGGGGGACTAGCGGTGAGACCCAGTACTTC. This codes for CASGGTSGETQYF.

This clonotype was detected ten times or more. CDR3 loop: CSARDPQGISYEQYF. Here the CDR3 DNA reads TGCAGTGCTAGAGATCCCCAGGGAATCTCCTACGAGCAGTACTTC. V and J are TRBV20-1 and TRBJ2-7; a possible D gene is TRBD1 (5 bases). The CDR3 is 15 amino acids. V lost 0 bases, J lost 0 bases, and 12 bases lay in between. CDR1 and CDR2 from the germline V gene are DFQATT and SNEGSKA (reference sequence).

In DNA form, the CDR3 reads TGTGCCAGCAGTTACCGTTGGGTTGGCTACACCTTC. Its protein product is CASSYRWVGYTF. The rearrangement links TRBV6-2 or TRBV6-3 to TRBJ1-2; D ambiguous. Germline-derived CDR1 and CDR2 are MNHEY and SVGEGT. The CDR3 contains 12 residues. V was cut by 2 bases and J by 7 bases, with 8 bases left in between.

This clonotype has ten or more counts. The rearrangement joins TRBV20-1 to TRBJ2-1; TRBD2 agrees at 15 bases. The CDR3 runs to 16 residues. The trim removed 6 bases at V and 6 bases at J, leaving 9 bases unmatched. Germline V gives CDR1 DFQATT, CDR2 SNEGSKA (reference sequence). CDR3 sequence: CSAAGTSGRLGNEQFF. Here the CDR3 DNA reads TGCAGTGCGGCCGGGACTAGCGGGAGGTTGGGCAATGAGCAGTTCTTC.

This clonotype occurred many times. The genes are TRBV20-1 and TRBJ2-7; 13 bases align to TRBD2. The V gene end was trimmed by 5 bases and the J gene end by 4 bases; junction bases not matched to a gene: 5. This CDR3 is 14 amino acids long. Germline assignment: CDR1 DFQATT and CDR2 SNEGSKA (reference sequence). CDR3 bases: TGCAGTGCTCGGACTAGCGGGAGTTGGTACGAGCAGTACTTC. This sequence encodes CSARTSGSWYEQYF.

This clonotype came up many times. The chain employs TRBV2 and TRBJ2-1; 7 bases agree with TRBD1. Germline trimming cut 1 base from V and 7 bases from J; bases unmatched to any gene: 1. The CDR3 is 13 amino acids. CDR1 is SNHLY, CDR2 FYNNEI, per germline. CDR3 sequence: CASSEGTGNEQFF. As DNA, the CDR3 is TGTGCCAGCAGTGAAGGGACAGGAAATGAGCAGTTCTTC.

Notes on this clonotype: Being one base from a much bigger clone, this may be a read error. The DNA of the CDR3 is TGCGCCAACAGAGCAGGGGAAAGGAACACTGAAGCTTTCTTT. This codes for CANRAGERNTEAFF. The chain is built from TRBV10-2 and TRBJ1-1, with D possibly matching TRBD1 (6 bases). Per the germline V gene, CDR1 is WSHSY and CDR2 is SAAADI. The CDR3 spans 14 residues. V shed 10 bases and J shed 1 base, with 16 bases lying between them.

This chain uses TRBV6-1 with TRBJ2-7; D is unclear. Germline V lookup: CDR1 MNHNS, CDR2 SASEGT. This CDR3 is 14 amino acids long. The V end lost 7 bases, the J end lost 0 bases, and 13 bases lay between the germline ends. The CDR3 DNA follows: TGTGCCAGCACTCCGACTGCGAGCTCCTACGAGCAGTACTTC. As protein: CASTPTASSYEQYF.

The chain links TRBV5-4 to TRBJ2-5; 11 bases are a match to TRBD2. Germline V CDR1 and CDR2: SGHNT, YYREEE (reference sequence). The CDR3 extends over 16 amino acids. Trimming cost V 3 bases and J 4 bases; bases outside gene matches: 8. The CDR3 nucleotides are TGTGCCAGCAGCTCTAAGACTAGCGGGGCTTTAGAGACCCAGTACTTC. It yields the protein CASSSKTSGALETQYF.

The CDR3 nucleotides are TGTGCCAGTAGTATAGCAGACAGTCACAATCAGCCCCAGCATTTT. It codes for CASSIADSHNQPQHF. The V call is TRBV19, the J call TRBJ1-5; perhaps TRBD1 as D (5 bases). Germline V gene lookup returns CDR1 LNHDA and CDR2 SQIVND (reference sequence). V lost 1 base and J 3 bases, leaving 10 bases between the germline ends. The CDR3 covers 15 residues.

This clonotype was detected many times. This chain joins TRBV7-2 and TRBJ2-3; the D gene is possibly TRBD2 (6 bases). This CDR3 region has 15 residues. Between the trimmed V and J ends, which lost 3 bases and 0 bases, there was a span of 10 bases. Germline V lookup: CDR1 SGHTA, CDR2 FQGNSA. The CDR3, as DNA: TGTGCCAGCAGCTTGATGGGGACTAGCACAGATACGCAGTATTTT. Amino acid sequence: CASSLMGTSTDTQYF. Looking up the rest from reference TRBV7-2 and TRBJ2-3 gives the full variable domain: GAGVSQSPSNKVTEKGKDVELRCDPISGHTALYWYRQSLGQGLEFLIYFQGNSAPDKSGLPSDRFSAERTGGSVSTLTIQRTQQEDSAVYLCASSLMGTSTDTQYFGPGTRLTVL.

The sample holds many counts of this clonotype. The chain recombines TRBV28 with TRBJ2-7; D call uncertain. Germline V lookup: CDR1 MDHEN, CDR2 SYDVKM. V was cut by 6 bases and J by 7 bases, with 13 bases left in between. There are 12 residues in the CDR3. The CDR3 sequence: CASSPLEEEQYF. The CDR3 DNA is TGTGCCAGCAGCCCCCTCGAGGAAGAGCAGTACTTC.

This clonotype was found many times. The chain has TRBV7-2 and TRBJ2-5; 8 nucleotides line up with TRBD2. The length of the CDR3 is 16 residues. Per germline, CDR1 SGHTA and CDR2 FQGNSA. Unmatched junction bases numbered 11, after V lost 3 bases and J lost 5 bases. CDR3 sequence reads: CASSLDGRVRQETQYF. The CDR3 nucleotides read TGTGCCAGCAGCTTGGACGGGAGGGTGCGTCAGGAGACCCAGTACTTC.

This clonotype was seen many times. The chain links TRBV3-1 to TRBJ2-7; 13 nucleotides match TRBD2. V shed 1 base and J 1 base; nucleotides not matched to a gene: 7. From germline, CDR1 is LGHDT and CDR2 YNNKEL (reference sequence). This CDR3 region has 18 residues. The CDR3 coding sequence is TGTGCCAGCAGCCAAGTCCTCTCACTAGCGGGAGGGTCCTACGAGCAGTACTTC. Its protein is CASSQVLSLAGGSYEQYF.

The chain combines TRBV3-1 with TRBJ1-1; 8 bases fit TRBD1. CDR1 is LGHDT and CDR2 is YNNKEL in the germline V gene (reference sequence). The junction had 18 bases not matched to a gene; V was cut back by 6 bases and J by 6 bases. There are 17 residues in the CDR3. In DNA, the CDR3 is TGTGCCAGCAGTCGTATTACTACAGGGGGGAGAGGGGCTGAAGCTTTCTTT. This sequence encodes CASSRITTGGRGAEAFF.